This T cell receptor beta chain was retrieved from a study of cytomegalovirus exposure and HLA in healthy donors. Study outcomes and limitations: Later analysis suggested links between common viral pathogens and several top significant clusters.

Vbeta (60) and Jbeta (13) primers were used in the PCR. Libraries were prepared by immunoSEQ multiplex PCR; TCRdb keeps only in-frame clonotypes and omits some of them. This sample yields about 160,000 clones, of which around 79% are seen a single time; just under 1% belongs to the top ten. Regarding this clone: Its antigen is as yet unknown.

CDR1 SNHLY and CDR2 FYNNEI come from the germline V gene. This CDR3 has 13 residues. Trimming removed 6 bases from V and 5 bases from J; junction bases left unmatched: 5. Sequenced sample: PBMCs. The genes are TRBV2 and TRBJ1-2; 8 bases fit TRBD1. The clonotype was recovered from a woman aged 45-65 years in good health and CMV-seropositive. CDR3 sequence: CASRDRATYGYTF. In DNA, the CDR3 is TGTGCCAGCAGGGACAGGGCTACGTATGGCTACACCTTC.